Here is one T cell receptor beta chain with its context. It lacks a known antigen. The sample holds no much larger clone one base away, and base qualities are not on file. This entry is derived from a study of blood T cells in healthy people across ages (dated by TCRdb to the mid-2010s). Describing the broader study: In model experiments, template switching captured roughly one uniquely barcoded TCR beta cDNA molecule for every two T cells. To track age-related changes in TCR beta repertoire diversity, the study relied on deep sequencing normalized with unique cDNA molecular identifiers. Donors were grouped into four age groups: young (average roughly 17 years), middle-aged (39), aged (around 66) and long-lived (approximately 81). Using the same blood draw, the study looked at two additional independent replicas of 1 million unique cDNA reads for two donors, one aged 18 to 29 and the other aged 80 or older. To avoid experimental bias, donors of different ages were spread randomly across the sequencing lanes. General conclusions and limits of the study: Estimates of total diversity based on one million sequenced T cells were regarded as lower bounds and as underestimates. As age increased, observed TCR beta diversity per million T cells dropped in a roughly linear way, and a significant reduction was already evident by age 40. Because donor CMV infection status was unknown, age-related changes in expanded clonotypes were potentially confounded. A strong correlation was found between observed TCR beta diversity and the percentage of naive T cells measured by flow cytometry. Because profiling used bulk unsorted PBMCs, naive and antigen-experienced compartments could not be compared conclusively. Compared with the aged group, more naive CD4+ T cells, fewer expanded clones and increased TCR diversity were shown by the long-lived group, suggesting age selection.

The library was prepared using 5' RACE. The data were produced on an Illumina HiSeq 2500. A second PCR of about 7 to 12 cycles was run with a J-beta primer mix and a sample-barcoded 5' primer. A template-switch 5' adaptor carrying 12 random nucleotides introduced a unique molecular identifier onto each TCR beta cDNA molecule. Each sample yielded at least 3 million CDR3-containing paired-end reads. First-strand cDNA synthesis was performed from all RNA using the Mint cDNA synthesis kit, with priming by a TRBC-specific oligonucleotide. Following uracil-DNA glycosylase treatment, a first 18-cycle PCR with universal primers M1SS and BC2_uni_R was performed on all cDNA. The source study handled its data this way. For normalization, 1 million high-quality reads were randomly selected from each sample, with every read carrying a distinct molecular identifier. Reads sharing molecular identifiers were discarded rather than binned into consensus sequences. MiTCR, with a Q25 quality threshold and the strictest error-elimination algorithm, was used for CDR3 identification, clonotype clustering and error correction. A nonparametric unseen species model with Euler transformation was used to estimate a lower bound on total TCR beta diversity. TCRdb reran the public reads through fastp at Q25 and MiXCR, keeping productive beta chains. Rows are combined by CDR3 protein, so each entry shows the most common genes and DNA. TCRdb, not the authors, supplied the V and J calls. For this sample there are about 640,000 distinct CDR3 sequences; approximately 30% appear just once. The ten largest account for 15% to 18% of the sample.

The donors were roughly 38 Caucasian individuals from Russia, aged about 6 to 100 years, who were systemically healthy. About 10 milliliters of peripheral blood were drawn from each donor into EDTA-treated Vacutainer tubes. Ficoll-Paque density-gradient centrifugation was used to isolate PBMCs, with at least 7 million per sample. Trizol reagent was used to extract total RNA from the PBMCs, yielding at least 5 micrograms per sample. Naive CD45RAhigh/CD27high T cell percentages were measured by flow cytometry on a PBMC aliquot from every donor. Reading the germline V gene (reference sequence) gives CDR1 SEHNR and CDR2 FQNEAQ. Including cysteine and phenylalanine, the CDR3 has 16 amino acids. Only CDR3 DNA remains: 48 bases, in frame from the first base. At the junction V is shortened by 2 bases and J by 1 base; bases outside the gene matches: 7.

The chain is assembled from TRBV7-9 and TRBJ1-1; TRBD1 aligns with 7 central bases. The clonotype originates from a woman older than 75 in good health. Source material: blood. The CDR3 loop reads CASSLIGRGRNTEAFF. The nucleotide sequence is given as TGTGCCAGCAGCTTAATAGGGAGGGGGCGGAACACTGAAGCTTTCTTT.